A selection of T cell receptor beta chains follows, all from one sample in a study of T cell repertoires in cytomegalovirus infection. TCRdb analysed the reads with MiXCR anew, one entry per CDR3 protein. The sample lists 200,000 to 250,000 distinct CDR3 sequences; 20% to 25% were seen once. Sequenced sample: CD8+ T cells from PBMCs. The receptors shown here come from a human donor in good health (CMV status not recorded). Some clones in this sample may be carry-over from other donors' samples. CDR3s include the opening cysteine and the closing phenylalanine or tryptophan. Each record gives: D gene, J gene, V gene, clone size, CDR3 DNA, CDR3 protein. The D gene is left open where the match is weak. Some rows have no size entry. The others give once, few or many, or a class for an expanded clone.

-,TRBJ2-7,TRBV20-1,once,TGCAGTGCCTACCGCGGGTCCTACGAGCAGTACTTC,CSAYRGSYEQYF
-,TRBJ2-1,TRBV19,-,TGTGCCAGTAGTATCTCCCCCGTTGGGACATCCTACAATGAGCAGTTCTTC,CASSISPVGTSYNEQFF
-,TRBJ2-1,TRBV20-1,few,TGCAGTGCTAGAGCCATTCAGAGCTCCTACAATGAGCAGTTCTTC,CSARAIQSSYNEQFF
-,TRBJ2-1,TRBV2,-,TGTGCCAGCAGTGACACTTCCAGCTCCTACAATGAGCAGTTCTTC,CASSDTSSSYNEQFF
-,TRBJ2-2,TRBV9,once,TGTGCCAGCAGTCCTTCAGGGGTTGACACCGGGGAGCTGTTTTTT,CASSPSGVDTGELFF
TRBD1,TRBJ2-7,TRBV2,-,TGTGCCGTCGACAGGGCTTCCTACGAGCAGTACTTC,CAVDRASYEQYF
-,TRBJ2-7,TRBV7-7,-,TGTGTCAGCAGCTTGGAGGGATCCTACGAGCAGTACTTC,CVSSLEGSYEQYF
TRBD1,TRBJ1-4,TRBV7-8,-,TGTGCCAGCAGCTTCTGGACAGGGGCCACTACAACTAATGAAAAACTGTTTTTT,CASSFWTGATTTNEKLFF
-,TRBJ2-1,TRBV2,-,TGTGCCAGCAGTCCAGGTCGCGTATCCTACAATGAGCAGTTCTTC,CASSPGRVSYNEQFF
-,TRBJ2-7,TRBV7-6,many,TGTGCCAGCAGCTTAGGGGTGACTGGAACCTACGAGCAGTACTTC,CASSLGVTGTYEQYF
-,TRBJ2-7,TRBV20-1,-,TGCAGTGCTAATAGGCAGGGTTCCTACGAGCAGTACTTC,CSANRQGSYEQYF
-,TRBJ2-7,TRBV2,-,TGTGCCAGCAGTGATGACTTCGGTGGGGCCTACGAGCAGTACTTC,CASSDDFGGAYEQYF
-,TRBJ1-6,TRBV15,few,TGTGCCACCAGCAGAGTTCCCTATTCACCCCTCCACTTT,CATSRVPYSPLHF
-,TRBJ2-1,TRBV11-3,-,TGTGCCAGCAGCTTAGTAGGGGGGACAGACAATGAGCAGTTCTTC,CASSLVGGTDNEQFF
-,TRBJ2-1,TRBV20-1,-,TGCAGTGCTAGATCGGGTCTCAGAATCTACAATGAGCAGTTCTTC,CSARSGLRIYNEQFF
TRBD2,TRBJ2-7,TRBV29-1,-,TGCAGCGTTGACGGGCTAGCGGGGGCTTCAACCTACGAGCAGTACTTC,CSVDGLAGASTYEQYF
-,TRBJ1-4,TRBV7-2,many,TGTGCCAGCAGCTTACTAACAGGGAGTGAAAAACTGTTTTTT,CASSLLTGSEKLFF
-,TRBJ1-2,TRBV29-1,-,TGCAGCGTTGATCCTAACTATGGCTACACCTTC,CSVDPNYGYTF
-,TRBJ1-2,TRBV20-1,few,TGCAGTGCGGAATGGATTACGCCGGGCGGCTATGGCTACACCTTC,CSAEWITPGGYGYTF
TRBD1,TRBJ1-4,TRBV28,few,TGTGCCAGCACCGAGACAGGGGGGCATGAAAAACTGTTTTTT,CASTETGGHEKLFF
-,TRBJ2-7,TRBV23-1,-,TGCGCCAGCAGTCAACCGTTTGGTACGGGTACGAGGATGGGCTCCTACGAGCAGTACTTC,CASSQPFGTGTRMGSYEQYF
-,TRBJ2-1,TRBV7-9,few,TGTGCCAGCAGCTTAGAGGCCGGGCTTGAGCAGTTCTTC,CASSLEAGLEQFF
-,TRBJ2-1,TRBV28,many,TGTGCCAGCAGGCCGAGCCCCTACAATGAGCAGTTCTTC,CASRPSPYNEQFF
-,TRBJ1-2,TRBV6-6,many,TGTGCCAGCAGTTACGACGGATCCGAAGCTAACTATGGCTACACCTTC,CASSYDGSEANYGYTF
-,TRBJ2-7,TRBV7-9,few,TGTGCCAGCAGCTTATCGTCGGGTACCGACGAGCAGTACTTC,CASSLSSGTDEQYF
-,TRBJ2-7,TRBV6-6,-,TGTGCCAGCAGCGACAGCCCCTACGAGCAGTACTTC,CASSDSPYEQYF
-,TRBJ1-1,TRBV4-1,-,TGCGCCAGCAGCCAAGTCATACCGCCGGGAAAGGGACTGAACACTGAAGCTTTCTTT,CASSQVIPPGKGLNTEAFF
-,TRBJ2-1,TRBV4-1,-,TGCGCCAGCAGCCGAGATGACAGGCACAATGAGCAGTTCTTC,CASSRDDRHNEQFF
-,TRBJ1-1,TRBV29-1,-,TGCAGCGCCGCCGGGACCATCATGAACACTGAAGCTTTCTTT,CSAAGTIMNTEAFF
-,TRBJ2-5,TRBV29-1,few,TGCAGCGTTGATTACGGGGAGACCCAGTACTTC,CSVDYGETQYF
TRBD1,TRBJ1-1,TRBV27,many,TGTGCCAGCAGTTCCCGGGACAGGGTTGTGGGTGAAGCTTTCTTT,CASSSRDRVVGEAFF
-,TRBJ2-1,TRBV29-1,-,TGCAGCGTTTTTATTAGCTCCTACAATGAGCAGTTCTTC,CSVFISSYNEQFF
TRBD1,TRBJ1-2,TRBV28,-,TGTGCCAGCAGTCTCAGGGGGCGGTATGGCTACACCTTC,CASSLRGRYGYTF
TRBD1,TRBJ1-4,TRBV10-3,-,TGTGCCATCCGGGACAGGGATGAAAAACTGTTTTTT,CAIRDRDEKLFF
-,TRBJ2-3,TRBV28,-,TGTGCCAGCACCCCGCAGGGAATAACAGATACGCAGTATTTT,CASTPQGITDTQYF
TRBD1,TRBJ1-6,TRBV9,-,TGTGCCAGCAGCGACGGGACAGGGGACCGTAATTCACCCCTCCACTTT,CASSDGTGDRNSPLHF
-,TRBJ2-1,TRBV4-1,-,TGCGCCAGCAGCTTGGACAGCCACAATGAGCAGTTCTTC,CASSLDSHNEQFF
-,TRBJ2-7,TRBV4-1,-,TGCGCCAGCAGCCAAGGGCCGACCGTCTCCTACGAGCAGTACTTC,CASSQGPTVSYEQYF
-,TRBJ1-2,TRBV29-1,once,TGCAGCGTGCCTAGGCGGGGGGGCGCGGACTATGGCTACACCTTC,CSVPRRGGADYGYTF
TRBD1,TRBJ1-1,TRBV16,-,TGTGCCAGCACCTCTTGGGGACAGGGGCTTAACACTGAAGCTTTCTTT,CASTSWGQGLNTEAFF
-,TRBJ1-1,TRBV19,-,TGTGCCAGTAGTATGGACAGCTGGACTGAAGCTTTCTTT,CASSMDSWTEAFF
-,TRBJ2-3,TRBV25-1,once,TGTGCCAGCAGTGAATTGCAGGACACAGATACGCAGTATTTT,CASSELQDTDTQYF
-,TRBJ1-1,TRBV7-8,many,TGTGCCAGCAGCTCCCTGGCGGGCGTAATGACTGAAGCTTTCTTT,CASSSLAGVMTEAFF
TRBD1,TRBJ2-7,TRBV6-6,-,TGTGCCAGCAGTTACCTTCCAGGGGGTAAATCCGAGCAGTACTTC,CASSYLPGGKSEQYF